Described below is a single T cell receptor (beta chain) sequence and its context. CDR3 length: 15 amino acids. Germline-derived CDR1 and CDR2 are SNHLY and FYNNEI. V lost 6 bases to trimming and J lost 2 bases; unmatched junction nucleotides: 6. The data are from a study of blood T cell repertoires in COVID-19. Turning to the study itself: Sources were T cells, B-cell-depleted T cells, or PBMCs; the material itself was cDNA or gDNA.

Study processing details: Amplification from reference gene primers served as the basis for estimated nucleated cell counts. Clones were read by immunoSEQ multiplex PCR, and TCRdb kept only the in-frame ones, dropping some. D and trimming come from the DNA, and the V and J calls and clone size come from that table. The sample holds about 150,000 clones, 76% seen once. The clonotype comes from an elderly woman with acute or convalescent COVID-19. The chain recombines TRBV2 with TRBJ1-5, with 8 positions matching TRBD1. Sequencing was done on a sample of peripheral blood. The CDR3: CASRDLGQGNQPQHF. In nucleotides, the CDR3 is TGTGCCAGCAGGGATCTGGGACAGGGCAATCAGCCCCAGCATTTT.